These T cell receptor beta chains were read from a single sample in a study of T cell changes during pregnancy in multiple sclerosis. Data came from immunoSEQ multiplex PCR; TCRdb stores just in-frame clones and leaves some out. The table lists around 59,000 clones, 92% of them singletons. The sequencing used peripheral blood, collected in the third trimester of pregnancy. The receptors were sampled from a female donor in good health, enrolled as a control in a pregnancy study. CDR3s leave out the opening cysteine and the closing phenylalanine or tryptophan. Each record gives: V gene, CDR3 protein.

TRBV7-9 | ASSLGSTGPNSPLH
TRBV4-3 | ASSQEWTGAGANVLT
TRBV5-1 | ASSGLAESETQY
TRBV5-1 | ASSLGQAGGPSYNEQF
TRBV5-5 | ASSAEGLYYEQF
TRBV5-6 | ASVHFWTENYGYT
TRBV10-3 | AISESQGSWEKLF
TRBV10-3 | AISESWQGGREAQY
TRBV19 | ASSISDTGELF
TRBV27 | ASRSTGALVNTEAF
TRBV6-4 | ASSDSGLTNEQF
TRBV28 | ASSPRTASMIYEQY
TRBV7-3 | ASTSSVGETQY
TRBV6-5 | ASRSSGAYGYT
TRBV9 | ASARRGEGYT
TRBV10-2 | ASSEEANTEAF
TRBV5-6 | ASSLASGGHGYT
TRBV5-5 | ASSLQGFSGNTIY